The next 30 T cell receptor beta chains were all read from a single sample in a study of Graves' ophthalmopathy and Graves' hyperthyroidism. RNA transcripts were the template, and TCR beta CDR3 regions were amplified from them. A first-round RT-PCR used HTBI primers, followed by a second-round multiplex PCR. TCRdb independently ran MiXCR on the multiplex PCR reads; one entry per CDR3 protein. The sample records under 250,000 distinct CDR3 sequences, 25% to 35% being singletons. The material sequenced was peripheral blood. These receptors all come from a man aged 50 to 59 with Graves' ophthalmopathy.

In this sample, this clonotype turned up many times. The chain is built from TRBV10-3 and TRBJ1-2; the match to TRBD1 covers 10 bases. The V gene's germline CDR1 is ENHRY and CDR2 SYGVKD. This CDR3 has 16 amino acids. The V gene end was trimmed by 0 bases and the J gene end by 5 bases; junction bases not matched to a gene: 6. The CDR3 DNA reads TGTGCCATCAGTGAGTCTAGCCCGGGACAGGGGTATGGCTACACCTTC. Its protein is CAISESSPGQGYGYTF.

In this sample, this clonotype turned up many times. This chain connects TRBV6-5 to TRBJ2-5; 12 bases map to TRBD1. The CDR3 extends over 14 amino acids. V was clipped by 11 bases and J by 5 bases; unmatched bases: 9. Germline V gene sequence: CDR1 MNHEY, CDR2 SVGAGI. The CDR3 is CASSGQGARETQYF. For the CDR3, the DNA is TGTGCCTCGTCGGGACAGGGGGCGAGGGAGACCCAGTACTTC.

This clonotype appeared many times. V gene TRBV6-5 combines with J gene TRBJ1-6; TRBD1 agrees at 9 bases. In germline, CDR1 is MNHEY, CDR2 SVGAGI. The V and J ends lost 4 bases and 10 bases, in that order; junction bases with no gene match: 5. This CDR3 is 14 amino acids long. The CDR3 coding sequence is TGTGCCAGCAGTTCCGACAGGGGGGGATCACCCCTCCACTTT. The encoded protein is CASSSDRGGSPLHF.

This rearrangement joins TRBV6-1 to TRBJ2-7; D call uncertain. The CDR3 contains 14 residues. Per germline, CDR1 MNHNS and CDR2 SASEGT. Between the trimmed V and J ends, which lost 3 bases and 2 bases, there was a span of 11 bases. The CDR3 loop is CASSDKIGPYEQYF. CDR3 bases: TGTGCCAGCAGTGACAAAATAGGACCCTACGAGCAGTACTTC.

This sequence joins TRBV28 and TRBJ2-7, with D maybe TRBD1 (7 bases). The CDR3 covers 15 residues. Trimming shortened V by 3 bases and J by 12 bases, and 24 bases separated the two germline ends. Per germline, CDR1 MDHEN and CDR2 SYDVKM. CDR3 sequence: CASSFRRQGGARGYF. CDR3 DNA: TGTGCCAGCAGTTTCCGCCGACAGGGAGGCGCGCGGGGGTACTTC.

Many counts were recorded for this clonotype. It is likely a read error, because the conserved phenylalanine at the end of the CDR3 is missing. The gene calls are TRBV3-1 and TRBJ1-1; 7 nucleotides line up with TRBD1. Germline V CDR1 and CDR2: LGHDT, YNNKEL (reference sequence). This CDR3 is 14 amino acids long. The V segment lost 4 bases and the J segment 1 base; nucleotides outside the gene matches: 3. CDR3 sequence: CASSPGTENTEAFL. The DNA for the CDR3 is TGTGCCAGCAGCCCCGGGACAGAGAACACTGAAGCTTTCCTT.

This clonotype was seen ten or more times. The chain employs TRBV28 and TRBJ2-4; TRBD2 might be the D (6 bases). The CDR3 is 16 amino acids. CDR1 and CDR2 from the germline V gene are MDHEN and SYDVKM. V lost 6 bases and J lost 0, with 15 bases in between. CDR3 nucleotides: TGTGCCAGCAGCCTAGGAGGGGCAGTAGCCAAAAACATTCAGTACTTC. Translation: CASSLGGAVAKNIQYF.

This clonotype was observed many times. The rearrangement links TRBV12-3 or TRBV12-4 to TRBJ2-2; 10 bases are a match to TRBD1. Trimming removed 4 bases from V and 5 bases from J; junction bases left unmatched: 1. There are 14 residues in the CDR3. CDR3 DNA sequence: TGTGCCAGCAGTTCGGGACAGGGGACCGGGGAGCTGTTTTTT. It specifies CASSSGQGTGELFF.

This clonotype has a count of ten or more. The chain couples TRBV6-5 to TRBJ2-7, with D possibly being TRBD1 or TRBD2 (6 bases each). The CDR3 extends over 15 amino acids. The germline gives CDR1 MNHEY, CDR2 SVGAGI. Deletions cut 2 bases from V and 2 bases from J, with 13 bases between. Here the CDR3 reads CASSYQGGRAYEQYF. Written as DNA, the CDR3 is TGTGCCAGCAGTTACCAAGGGGGGCGAGCCTACGAGCAGTACTTC.

This clonotype was detected many times. The V call is TRBV27, the J call TRBJ1-2; D is undetermined. The CDR3 covers 13 residues. Germline CDR1 and CDR2: MNHEY and SMNVEV (reference sequence). Trimming stripped 4 bases from V and 4 bases from J, with 10 bases between. In DNA, the CDR3 is TGTGCCAGCAGTTCCTTGGGGTCCTATGGCTACACCTTC. This translates into CASSSLGSYGYTF.

This sequence joins TRBV12-3 or TRBV12-4 and TRBJ1-2; D gene uncertain. The CDR3 consists of 15 residues. V was cut by 1 base and J by 4 bases, with 13 bases left in between. The CDR3 loop is CASSLGTRGSYGYTF. DNA for the CDR3: TGTGCCAGCAGTTTAGGTACAAGAGGGAGCTATGGCTACACCTTC.

The J gene is TRBJ1-2, the V gene TRBV28, with TRBD1 matching over 8 bases. This CDR3 contains 14 residues. The ends lost 7 bases at V and 4 bases at J; junction bases unmatched: 8. Germline V gene sequence: CDR1 MDHEN, CDR2 SYDVKM. The CDR3 loop is CASTSPGTGYGYTF. The CDR3 nucleotides read TGTGCCAGCACCTCGCCCGGGACAGGCTATGGCTACACCTTC.

In this sample, this clonotype turned up many times. V usage is TRBV6-9 and J usage is TRBJ2-7; D gene uncertain. Trimming took 7 bases from V and 0 from J, leaving 7 bases between them. Looked up from germline, CDR1 is MNHGY and CDR2 is SVAAGI. This CDR3 has 12 residues. CDR3 sequence (DNA): TGTGCCAGCAACCAGTTCTCCTACGAGCAGTACTTC. Translating gives CASNQFSYEQYF.

This clonotype was detected ten times or more. The chain combines TRBV19 with TRBJ2-6; 9 bases are shared with TRBD1. Per the germline V gene, CDR1 is LNHDA and CDR2 is SQIVND (reference sequence). Trimming at V came to 9 bases and at J to 4 bases, leaving 16 bases not matched to a gene. This CDR3 comprises 18 residues. CDR3 in amino acids: CASKTGGPVSLGANVLTF. CDR3 in DNA: TGTGCCAGCAAAACAGGGGGCCCTGTCTCTCTGGGGGCCAACGTCCTGACTTTC.

The chain has TRBV20-1 and TRBJ2-2, with 11 bases lining up with TRBD1. The CDR3 has 15 residues. In germline, CDR1 is DFQATT, CDR2 SNEGSKA (reference sequence). The J segment lost 3 bases and the V segment lost 5 bases, leaving 5 bases of the junction unmatched. CDR3 DNA sequence: TGCAGTGCTTCGGACAGGGGGCTTGACACCGGGGAGCTGTTTTTT. Translating it yields CSASDRGLDTGELFF.

This clonotype has a count of ten or more. The chain recombines TRBV3-1 with TRBJ1-2; no clear D gene. The CDR3 extends over 13 amino acids. The V and J ends lost 0 bases and 8 bases respectively, with 10 bases between them. CDR1 is LGHDT and CDR2 is YNNKEL in the germline V gene (reference sequence). The CDR3 sequence: CASSQEGGRGYTF. In DNA form, the CDR3 reads TGTGCCAGCAGCCAAGAAGGTGGGAGAGGCTACACCTTC. Variable domain in full (rest from reference TRBV3-1 and TRBJ1-2): DTAVSQTPKYLVTQMGNDKSIKCEQNLGHDTMYWYKQDSKKFLKIMFSYNNKELIINETVPNRFSPKSPDKAHLNLHINSLELGDSAVYFCASSQEGGRGYTFGSGTRLTVV.

This clonotype was recorded many times. This chain joins TRBV7-3 and TRBJ1-1, with no clear D. The germline CDR1 and CDR2 sequences are SGHTA and FQGTGA. The length of the CDR3 is 17 residues. Trimming removed 0 bases at V and 3 bases at J, with 17 bases between. CDR3 region: CASSLTPEAIRDTEAFF. In DNA form, the CDR3 reads TGTGCCAGCAGCTTAACGCCGGAGGCCATCCGGGACACTGAAGCTTTCTTT.

This clonotype occurred many times. One junction end disagrees with the germline gene, perhaps due to a read error. The V and J genes are TRBV12-3 or TRBV12-4 and TRBJ1-2; D is ambiguous. This CDR3 is built from 11 residues. The CDR3 is CASSLFGQLAF. The DNA for the CDR3 is TGTGCCAGCAGTTTATTTGGTCAACTTGCCTTC.

This clonotype was seen many times. V gene TRBV25-1 combines with J gene TRBJ1-6; 7 bases are shared with TRBD1. The germline CDR1 and CDR2 sequences are MGHDK and SYGVNS. The CDR3 has 14 residues. The V segment lost 6 bases and the J segment 7 bases; nucleotides outside the gene matches: 6. The DNA for the CDR3 is TGTGCCAGCAGCCCCGGGACAGTGAATTCACCCCTCCACTTT. Amino acids: CASSPGTVNSPLHF.

This clonotype was picked up many times. One end of the junction is discordant with germline, which a read error may explain. This chain links TRBV24-1 with TRBJ2-2; TRBD1 aligns across 8 bases. Germline values: CDR1 KGHDR, CDR2 SFDVKD. The CDR3 length is 15 residues. Here the CDR3 reads CATSWTGPNTGEPFF. CDR3 coding DNA: TGTGCCACCTCCTGGACAGGGCCGAACACCGGGGAGCCGTTTTTT.

This clonotype was seen ten or more times. This chain uses TRBV6-1 with TRBJ2-7; possibly TRBD1 or TRBD2 for D (5 bases each). The V end lost 4 bases, the J end lost 0 bases, and 7 bases lay between the germline ends. This CDR3 contains 13 residues. Germline V gene data show CDR1 as MNHNS and CDR2 as SASEGT. This CDR3 is CASSGGPSYEQYF. In DNA, the CDR3 is TGTGCCAGCAGTGGGGGACCCTCCTACGAGCAGTACTTC.

At least ten counts were recorded for this clonotype. The gene calls are TRBV9 and TRBJ2-7, with TRBD2 matching 9 bases. V lost 0 bases and J lost 6; bases outside the gene matches: 7. CDR3 size: 15 residues. Germline V lookup: CDR1 SGDLS, CDR2 YYNGEE. The CDR3 bases are TGTGCCAGCAGCGTAGATGCTAGCGGGATCCGCGAGCAGTACTTC. Its protein product is CASSVDASGIREQYF.

This clonotype was counted many times. This sequence joins TRBV12-3 or TRBV12-4 and TRBJ1-1; 9 bases match TRBD1. The V segment lost 6 bases and the J segment 1 base; nucleotides outside the gene matches: 12. The CDR3 runs to 17 residues. CDR3 residues: CASSRDEKGQGNTEAFF. Here the CDR3 DNA reads TGTGCCAGCAGCCGCGATGAAAAGGGACAGGGGAACACTGAAGCTTTCTTT.

The sample holds many counts of this clonotype. The V call is TRBV3-1, the J call TRBJ2-7; 10 bases match TRBD1. Looked up from germline, CDR1 is LGHDT and CDR2 is YNNKEL (reference sequence). Unmatched junction bases numbered 7, after V lost 0 bases and J lost 5 bases. The CDR3 length is 16 residues. The chain's CDR3 is CASSQDTGTGAHEQYF. The CDR3 DNA reads TGTGCCAGCAGCCAAGATACTGGGACAGGGGCCCACGAGCAGTACTTC.

This clonotype was recorded once. V usage is TRBV2 and J usage is TRBJ2-7; TRBD2 agrees at 11 bases. This CDR3 spans 14 amino acids. After removal of 6 bases from V and 0 bases from J, the junction contained 1 base not matched to a gene. The germline CDR1 and CDR2 sequences are SNHLY and FYNNEI. The CDR3 spells CASRLAGASYEQYF. CDR3 DNA: TGTGCCAGCAGACTAGCGGGAGCCTCCTACGAGCAGTACTTC.

This clonotype was counted at least ten times. V usage is TRBV18 and J usage is TRBJ1-1; D perhaps matches TRBD1 (6 bases). The V end lost 1 base, the J end lost 1 base, and 10 bases lay between the germline ends. Germline V gives CDR1 KGHSH, CDR2 LQKENI. This CDR3 spans 15 amino acids. The CDR3 loop reads CASSPRTDGNTEAFF. As DNA, the CDR3 is TGTGCCAGCTCACCACGGACAGATGGGAACACTGAAGCTTTCTTT. Full variable domain (rest looked up from reference TRBV18 and TRBJ1-1): NAGVMQNPRHLVRRRGQEARLRCSPMKGHSHVYWYRQLPEEGLKFMVYLQKENIIDESGMPKERFSAEFPKEGPSILRIQQVVRGDSAAYFCASSPRTDGNTEAFFGQGTRLTVV.

V gene TRBV28 combines with J gene TRBJ2-7, with D possibly being TRBD2 (5 bases). Trimming removed 6 bases at V and 3 bases at J, with 21 bases between. The length of the CDR3 is 16 residues. The V gene's germline CDR1 is MDHEN and CDR2 SYDVKM. The DNA of the CDR3 is TGTGCCAGCAGACGCCGGACTCCCCGTACTTTCTACGAGCAGTACTTC. Protein sequence: CASRRRTPRTFYEQYF.

The chain couples TRBV12-3 or TRBV12-4 to TRBJ1-6; D is unresolved. Deletions cut 3 bases from V and 14 bases from J, with 11 bases between. The CDR3 runs 12 residues. CDR3 loop: CASSLGRVSLHF. The CDR3 coding sequence is TGTGCCAGCAGTTTGGGGAGGGTGTCCCTCCACTTT.

This clonotype came up many times. The gene calls are TRBV19 and TRBJ2-5; a possible D gene is TRBD1 (5 bases). CDR3 size: 13 residues. Germline CDR1 and CDR2: LNHDA and SQIVND (reference sequence). V gave up 3 bases and J gave up 3 bases, with 8 bases separating them. As DNA, the CDR3 is TGTGCCAGTAGTATGACAGAAGAAGAGACCCAGTACTTC. Protein sequence: CASSMTEEETQYF. Full variable domain (missing parts from reference TRBV19 and TRBJ2-5): DGGITQSPKYLFRKEGQNVTLSCEQNLNHDAMYWYRQDPGQGLRLIYYSQIVNDFQKGDIAEGYSVSREKKESFPLTVTSAQKNPTAFYLCASSMTEEETQYFGPGTRLLVL.

This clonotype showed up many times. The rearrangement uses TRBV7-9 and TRBJ2-5; 9 positions agree with TRBD1. CDR1 and CDR2 (germline): SEHNR, FQNEAQ (reference sequence). Losses at the gene ends were 2 bases for V and 4 bases for J; bases not matched to a gene: 8. The CDR3 has 16 amino acids. CDR3 amino acids: CASSLPGQGLGETQYF. The CDR3 DNA is TGTGCCAGCAGCTTACCGGGACAGGGTCTTGGAGAGACCCAGTACTTC.